This TCR beta chain comes out of a study of cytomegalovirus exposure and HLA in healthy donors. PCR was performed using 60 Vbeta and 13 Jbeta primers. Data came from immunoSEQ multiplex PCR; TCRdb stores just in-frame clones and leaves some out. The sample has about 140,000 clones; around 80% are singletons. Germline V gene sequence: CDR1 SEHNR, CDR2 FQNEAQ (reference sequence). V was clipped by 6 bases and J by 0 bases, with 15 bases between them. The CDR3 totals 16 residues. This clone was seen a handful of times. The sequenced material came from PBMCs. This receptor was obtained from a male donor in good health and CMV-seronegative. The rearrangement links TRBV7-9 to TRBJ1-3; maybe TRBD1 (6 bases). DNA for the CDR3: TGTGCCAGCAGACCAAATGGACAGCTCTCTGGAAACACCATATATTTT. Its translation is CASRPNGQLSGNTIYF. The whole variable domain, filled in from reference TRBV7-9 and TRBJ1-3, reads DTGVSQNPRHKITKRGQNVTFRCDPISEHNRLYWYRQTLGQGPEFLTYFQNEAQLEKSRLLSDRFSAERPKGSFSTLEIQRTEQGDSAMYLCASRPNGQLSGNTIYFGEGSWLTVV.